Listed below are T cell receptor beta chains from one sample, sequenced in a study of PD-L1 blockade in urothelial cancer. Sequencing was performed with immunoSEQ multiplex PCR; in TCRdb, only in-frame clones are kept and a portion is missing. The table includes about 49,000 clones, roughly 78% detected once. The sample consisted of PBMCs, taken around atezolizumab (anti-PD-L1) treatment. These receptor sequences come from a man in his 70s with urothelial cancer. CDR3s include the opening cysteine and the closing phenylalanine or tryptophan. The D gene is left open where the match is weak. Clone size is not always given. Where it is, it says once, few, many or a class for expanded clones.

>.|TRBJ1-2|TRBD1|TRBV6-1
TGTGCCAGCCATACGGGACAGGGGGCGCCGGGCGGCTACACCTTC
CASHTGQGAPGGYTF
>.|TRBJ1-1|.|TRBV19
TGTGCCAGTAGCGTGAACAGGGACACTGAAGCTTTCTTT
CASSVNRDTEAFF
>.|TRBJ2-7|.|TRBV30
TGTGCCTGGGGTCCCGGGGAAGGATCCTACGAGCAGTACTTC
CAWGPGEGSYEQYF
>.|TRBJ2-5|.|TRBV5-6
TGTGCCAGCAGCTTGAGTGAACAGCAAGAGACCCAGTACTTC
CASSLSEQQETQYF
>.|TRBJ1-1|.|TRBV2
TGTGCCAGCAGCGCCGAGGCTACTCCGGCGGGGACTGAAGCTTTCTTT
CASSAEATPAGTEAFF
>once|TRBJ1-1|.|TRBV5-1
TGCGCCAGCAGCTTGGCGGGAGACACAGGCACTGAAGCTTTCTTT
CASSLAGDTGTEAFF
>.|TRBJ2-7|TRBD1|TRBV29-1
TGCAGCGCCGGGGACAGGGCTTCCTACGAGCAGTACTTC
CSAGDRASYEQYF
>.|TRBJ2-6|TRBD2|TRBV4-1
TGCGCCAGCAGCCACCAGCGGGGAGCTGGGGCCAACGTCCTGACTTTC
CASSHQRGAGANVLTF
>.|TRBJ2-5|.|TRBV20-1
TGCAGTGCTAGCGGGAGAGAGACCCAGTACTTC
CSASGRETQYF
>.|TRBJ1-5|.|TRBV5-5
TGTGCCAGCAGCTTGGACGGGTACAGGACAGCTGATAATCAGCCCCAGCATTTT
CASSLDGYRTADNQPQHF
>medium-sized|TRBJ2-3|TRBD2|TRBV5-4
TGTGCCAGCAGATCAGCCCTAGCGGGAGCCACCACAGATACGCAGTATTTT
CASRSALAGATTDTQYF
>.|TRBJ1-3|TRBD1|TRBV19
TGTGCCAGTAGTCCGTCGACAGGGAACTCTGGAAACACCATATATTTT
CASSPSTGNSGNTIYF
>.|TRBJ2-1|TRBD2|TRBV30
TGTGCCTGGAATTTAGCGGGAGTGGGGAATGAGCAGTTCTTC
CAWNLAGVGNEQFF
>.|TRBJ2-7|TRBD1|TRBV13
TGTGCCAGCAGCTCCTCGTCGAACAGGGGGAGCGAGCAGTACTTC
CASSSSSNRGSEQYF
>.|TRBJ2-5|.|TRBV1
TGCACCAGCAGCCAGGCTGCACACGGGGTAGCGGGAGGTCAAGAGACCCAGTACTTC
CTSSQAAHGVAGGQETQYF
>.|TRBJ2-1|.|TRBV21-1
TGTGCCAGCAGCTATCCTAAAGGGGGGGGCGGGAGCGCACCAAGCTCCTACAATGAGCAGTTCTTC
CASSYPKGGGGSAPSSYNEQFF
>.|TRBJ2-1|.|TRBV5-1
TGCGCCAGCAGCGTCCACAGGGACTACAATGAGCAGTTCTTC
CASSVHRDYNEQFF
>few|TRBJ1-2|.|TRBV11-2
TGTGCCAGCAGCCCTTTAAGGGGCAGAGTTAACTATGGCTACACCTTC
CASSPLRGRVNYGYTF
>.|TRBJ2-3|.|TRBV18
TGTGCCAGCTCACCCAGAGGAGATACGCAGTATTTT
CASSPRGDTQYF
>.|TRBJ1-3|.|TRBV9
TGTGCCAGCAGCCCGGGTGTCTCTGGAAACACCATATATTTT
CASSPGVSGNTIYF
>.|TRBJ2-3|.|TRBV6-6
TGTGCCAGCAGACAGGGTGTCACAGATACGCAGTATTTT
CASRQGVTDTQYF
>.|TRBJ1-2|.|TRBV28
TGTGCCAGCAGTACGACTTATGGCTACACCTTC
CASSTTYGYTF
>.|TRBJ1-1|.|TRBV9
TGTGCCAGCAGCGTAGGATCAGGGTTGGACACTGAAGCTTTCTTT
CASSVGSGLDTEAFF
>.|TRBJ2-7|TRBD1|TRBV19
TGTGCCAGTAGCGCCCAGACAGGGTCGACTTACGAGCAGTACTTC
CASSAQTGSTYEQYF
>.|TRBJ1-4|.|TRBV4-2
TGTGCCAGCAGCCCCGGAGCTAATGAAAAACTGTTTTTT
CASSPGANEKLFF
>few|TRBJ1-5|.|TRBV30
TGTGCCTGGACAAAACAGGGAGCTCACCCCCAGCATTTT
CAWTKQGAHPQHF
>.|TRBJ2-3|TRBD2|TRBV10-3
TGTGCCATCAGTGGGCTAGCGGGAGGTGCAGATACGCAGTATTTT
CAISGLAGGADTQYF
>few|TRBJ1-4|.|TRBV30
TGTGCCTGGAGTGTTCGGCGGCGGGGGGTAGATGAAAAACTGTTTTTT
CAWSVRRRGVDEKLFF
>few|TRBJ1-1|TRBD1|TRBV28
TGTGCCAGCAGTGCCTGGACAGGGTTGGACACTGAAGCTTTCTTT
CASSAWTGLDTEAFF
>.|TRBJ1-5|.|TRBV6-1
TGTGCCAGCAGGGACTTAGGGCCCAGCCAGCCCCAGCATTTT
CASRDLGPSQPQHF